These 13 T cell receptor beta chains originate from one sample sequenced in a study of OX40 agonist ivuxolimab in advanced cancers. TCRdb's copy holds only in-frame clones and misses some; the assay was immunoSEQ multiplex PCR. This sample has tens of thousands of clones, with about 93% found just once. Sequencing was performed on CD4+ or CD8+ T cells sorted from blood, taken in a trial of the OX40 agonist ivuxolimab. The receptors derive from an adult with an advanced solid tumor such as melanoma, head and neck, liver or kidney cancer.

The chain uses TRBV10-3 and TRBJ2-7; the D gene is possibly TRBD1 (5 bases). Germline V gene lookup returns CDR1 ENHRY and CDR2 SYGVKD. V lost 11 bases and J 5 bases, leaving 22 bases between the germline ends. This CDR3 is 14 amino acids long. The CDR3 here is CADSGGGFVHEQYF. For the CDR3, the DNA is TGTGCCGACAGTGGCGGCGGTTTCGTCCACGAGCAGTACTTC.

V usage is TRBV28 and J usage is TRBJ2-2; D not certain. This CDR3 is built from 12 residues. Per germline, CDR1 MDHEN and CDR2 SYDVKM. The V end lost 2 bases, the J end lost 7 bases, and 5 bases lay between the germline ends. CDR3: CASSLLGGELFF. CDR3 nucleotides: TGTGCCAGCAGTTTACTAGGCGGGGAGCTGTTTTTT.

The V and J genes are TRBV9 and TRBJ1-4, with 10 positions matching TRBD1. Germline V lookup: CDR1 SGDLS, CDR2 YYNGEE. CDR3 length equals 15 residues. Germline trimming cut 2 bases from V and 7 bases from J; bases unmatched to any gene: 5. In DNA, the CDR3 is TGTGCCAGCAGCGTTAGGGACAGGGGAGGTGAAAAACTGTTTTTT. This translates into CASSVRDRGGEKLFF.

CDR3 DNA: TGTGCCAGCAGGCTAGCGGATCTTAATGAGCAGTTCTTC. It yields the protein CASRLADLNEQFF. The V gene is TRBV6-5, the J gene TRBJ2-1; 7 positions agree with TRBD2. This CDR3 spans 13 amino acids. CDR1 and CDR2 from the germline V gene are MNHEY and SVGAGI. With V trimmed by 6 bases and J by 7 bases, 6 bases remained unmatched.

The V call is TRBV9, the J call TRBJ2-5; the D is unclear. Per germline, CDR1 SGDLS and CDR2 YYNGEE. V was pared by 4 bases and J by 7 bases, with 11 bases between. The CDR3 length is 12 residues. The chain's CDR3 is CASSPPLGTQYF. The CDR3 DNA follows: TGTGCCAGCAGCCCTCCCCTAGGGACCCAGTACTTC.

The chain couples TRBV28 to TRBJ2-5; weak D call: TRBD1 (5 bases). CDR1 and CDR2 (germline): MDHEN, SYDVKM. The V end was cut by 4 bases, the J end by 3 bases, with 18 bases between. The length of the CDR3 is 16 residues. This chain's CDR3 is CASSSPDMDNEETQYF. The CDR3 region has the DNA TGTGCCAGCAGTTCCCCTGACATGGACAACGAAGAGACCCAGTACTTC.

The chain uses TRBV28 and TRBJ2-7; perhaps TRBD2 as D (6 bases). Trimming pared 8 bases from V and 0 bases from J, leaving 11 bases between. Germline assignment: CDR1 MDHEN and CDR2 SYDVKM. The CDR3 is made up of 13 amino acids. The CDR3 DNA sequence: TGTGCCAGCCTCGGGGGAGACTCCTACGAGCAGTACTTC. Protein product: CASLGGDSYEQYF.

The J gene is TRBJ2-7, the V gene TRBV27; 9 bases are a match to TRBD2. Germline lookup yields CDR1 MNHEY and CDR2 SMNVEV (reference sequence). V dropped 3 bases and J dropped 4; count of bases not matched to a gene: 7. CDR3 length equals 15 residues. As DNA, the CDR3 is TGTGCCAGCAGTTTTACGGCGGGAGGGCCGTACGAGCAGTACTTC. It encodes CASSFTAGGPYEQYF.

The gene calls are TRBV28 and TRBJ2-1; D remains ambiguous. This CDR3 comprises 12 residues. From germline, CDR1 is MDHEN and CDR2 SYDVKM. V was trimmed by 8 bases and J by 9 bases, leaving 14 bases between them. The CDR3: CASGPGEFEQFF. CDR3 sequence (DNA): TGTGCCAGCGGGCCGGGCGAGTTTGAGCAGTTCTTC.

This clone was detected once. This chain connects TRBV4-1 to TRBJ2-1; D assignment may be TRBD1 or TRBD2 (6 bases each). V lost 9 bases, J lost 4 bases, and 22 bases lay in between. Looked up from germline, CDR1 is MGHRA and CDR2 is YSYEKL. CDR3 length: 16 amino acids. The CDR3 nucleotides read TGCGCCAGGGCAAGGGGGAGGCCCACTCTATACAATGAGCAGTTCTTC. Residues: CARARGRPTLYNEQFF.

This clone was recorded only once. V usage is TRBV10-2 and J usage is TRBJ1-3; no clear D gene. Trimming removed 6 bases at V and 1 base at J, with 7 bases between. The V gene's germline CDR1 is WSHSY and CDR2 SAAADI. This CDR3 contains 13 residues. The CDR3 coding sequence is TGCGCCAGCAGCGCAGGTTCTGGAAACACCATATATTTT. Protein: CASSAGSGNTIYF.

V gene TRBV15 combines with J gene TRBJ2-5, with a possible D match to TRBD2 (5 bases). CDR3 length equals 14 residues. Trimming removed 6 bases at V and 2 bases at J, with 13 bases between. The germline V gene encodes CDR1 LNHNV and CDR2 YYDKDF (reference sequence). CDR3 nucleotide sequence: TGTGCCACCAGTGAGATCAGCGGACAAGAGACCCAGTACTTC. As protein: CATSEISGQETQYF.

The V call is TRBV4-3, the J call TRBJ2-1, with 7 bases fitting TRBD2. The V segment lost 2 bases and the J segment 2 bases; nucleotides outside the gene matches: 12. Germline-derived CDR1 and CDR2 are LGHNA and YSLEER. The CDR3 is 18 amino acids. The CDR3 loop reads CASSQLPWTSSPYNEQFF. The DNA of the CDR3 is TGCGCCAGCAGCCAACTCCCCTGGACTAGTAGTCCCTACAATGAGCAGTTCTTC.